This T cell receptor beta chain was captured in a study of T cell responses to AZD1222 COVID-19 vaccine. This clone occurred once. Its antigen is undetermined. Study-wide results and limits: Spike was spanned by vaccine-associated CD4 TCRs, which were dominant at 160-218 and 743-854. The sample set comprised mostly white British donors with more females, and clonal diversity was possibly underestimated. Unmutated variant regions are reportedly the target of nearly half of TCRs that are spike-specific. In all cases, repertoires were sampled only after the peak T cell response.

CDR3 length equals 14 residues. The V and J ends lost 4 bases and 1 base respectively, with 10 bases between them. The germline V gene encodes CDR1 SGHNT and CDR2 YYREEE (reference sequence). Sequencing used immunoSEQ multiplex PCR; TCRdb keeps in-frame clones, though not all of them. The data show 100,000 to 150,000 clones, over 90% seen once. This chain links TRBV5-4 with TRBJ2-3; TRBD2 might be the D (6 bases). Sequenced here: peripheral blood, sampled on day 0 of AZD1222 vaccination. The receptor was isolated from an adult in good health. The CDR3 nucleotides are TGTGCCAGCAGCCCGGGCGGGGGCACAGATACGCAGTATTTT. Translating gives CASSPGGGTDTQYF.